These T cell receptor beta chains were read from a single sample in a study of response to subunit inactivated influenza vaccine. TCRdb re-called the RT-PCR reads through MiXCR, storing one row per CDR3 protein. The sample lists some 480,000 distinct CDR3 sequences, around 9.9% seen once, with about 12% in the top ten. The sample in question was PBMCs from blood, obtained around seven weeks after vaccination. These receptors were obtained from a man over 45 who received an inactivated influenza vaccine. Both conserved end residues are part of each CDR3. The D gene is left open where the match is weak. Expanded clones get a size class; other rows say once, few or many, or leave the size out.

clone_size d_call j_call v_call cdr3_nt cdr3_aa
. . TRBJ2-3 TRBV27 TGTGCCAGCAGTTTAGGAGCGGTGAGAAACACAGATACGCAGTATTTT CASSLGAVRNTDTQYF
many . TRBJ1-2 TRBV12-3/TRBV12-4 TGTGCCAGCAGTTTCGGGGTCTCCGAGAATGGCTACACCTTC CASSFGVSENGYTF
few TRBD1 TRBJ1-1 TRBV12-3/TRBV12-4 TGTGCCAGCAGTTTACGCACAGGGGGGGCGACGGAAGCTTTCTTT CASSLRTGGATEAFF
few . TRBJ2-1 TRBV5-1 TGCGCCAGCAGCCAGTGGGGAAACAATGAGCAGTTCTTC CASSQWGNNEQFF
many . TRBJ2-1 TRBV29-1 TGCAGCGGCGGCTATCCGGGCCTTTGGGATGAGCAGTTCTTC CSGGYPGLWDEQFF
few . TRBJ2-1 TRBV5-1 TGCGCCAGCAGCCCAGGGGCGTTCCGTTACAATGAGCAGTTCTTC CASSPGAFRYNEQFF
many TRBD1 TRBJ1-2 TRBV20-1 TGCAGTGCTAGGGGAATACAGGGGAAATATGGCTACACCTTC CSARGIQGKYGYTF
. . TRBJ1-1 TRBV4-2 TGTGCCAGCAGCCAAGGAATTCCGATGGGCACTGAAGCTTTCTTT CASSQGIPMGTEAFF
few TRBD1 TRBJ1-2 TRBV10-3 TGTGCCATCACCAGGGGGCTCCTCTATGGCTACACCTTC CAITRGLLYGYTF
many . TRBJ2-3 TRBV20-1 TGCAGTGCTAGAGATCTCCAAGCGGGTGGGCGCCCAGATACGCAGTATTTT CSARDLQAGGRPDTQYF
. . TRBJ2-5 TRBV9 TGTGCCAGCAGCGTAGGGTCGGCCGGGAAAGCCCAAGAGACCCAGTACTTC CASSVGSAGKAQETQYF
many . TRBJ2-4 TRBV20-1 TGCAGTGCTAGTTCGGCAGGAGCCAAAAACATTCAGTACTTC CSASSAGAKNIQYF
many . TRBJ2-7 TRBV12-3/TRBV12-4 TGTGCCAGCAGTTTAGGGGCAGAGGACTACGAGCAGTACTTC CASSLGAEDYEQYF
few . TRBJ1-4 TRBV5-1 TGCGCCAGCAGCTTGTTTGCGGAAGAAAAACTGTTTTTT CASSLFAEEKLFF
. TRBD1 TRBJ2-1 TRBV2 TGTGCCAGCCGGGACAGAGGCTCCTACAATGAGCAGTTCTTC CASRDRGSYNEQFF
many TRBD1 TRBJ2-5 TRBV7-9 TGTGCCAGCAGCCATCGGGACAGGGCAGAGAAAGAGACCCAGTACTTC CASSHRDRAEKETQYF
many . TRBJ1-1 TRBV4-3 TGCGCCAGCAGCCAAGATTTCCCGGCTTCTGAAGCTTTCTTT CASSQDFPASEAFF
many . TRBJ2-5 TRBV29-1 TGCAGCGTTGAAGAGGGGTACTTC CSVEEGYF
. TRBD2 TRBJ2-7 TRBV4-1 TGCGCCAGCAGCCAAGCCCCTAGCGGGAGTTACTACGAGCAGTACTTC CASSQAPSGSYYEQYF
many TRBD1 TRBJ2-3 TRBV12-3/TRBV12-4 TGTGCCAGCAGCTTAGGATGGGGACAGGGGATCTCAGATACGCAGTATTTT CASSLGWGQGISDTQYF
few . TRBJ1-5 TRBV5-1 TGCGCCAGCAGCCTGGGTGAGGCAGGAGGCAATCAGCCCCAGCATTTT CASSLGEAGGNQPQHF
few TRBD2 TRBJ2-7 TRBV11-2 TGTGCCAGCAGCTTAGAAGAGGGACTAGCGGGGGGCGAGCAGTACTTC CASSLEEGLAGGEQYF
. . TRBJ2-7 TRBV5-1 TGCGCCAGCAGCTTGGCCGTCCAGGGTGACAGCGAGCAGTACTTC CASSLAVQGDSEQYF
few . TRBJ1-1 TRBV3-1 TGTGCCAGCAGCCAAGTGGGGGCTGACACTGAAGCTTTCTTT CASSQVGADTEAFF
. TRBD2 TRBJ2-5 TRBV5-1 TGCGCCAGCAGAGGCATCCGGACTAGCGGGAGTGAGTCGTTGAGGTCGGAGACCCAGTACTTC CASRGIRTSGSESLRSETQYF
many TRBD2 TRBJ2-1 TRBV4-2 TGTGCCAGCAGCCAGGCTATCGGGACTAGCGGGGGGAAATCCTACAATGAGCAGTTCTTC CASSQAIGTSGGKSYNEQFF